A single sample is the source of the 9 T cell receptor beta chains below, sequenced in a study of shared clonotypes between healthy human individuals (dated by TCRdb to 2020 to 2022). The library was generated by the immunoSEQ multiplex PCR assay. The clones in this table, taken by TCRdb from immuneACCESS, are in-frame only. Not every clone is retained; where verified, under half of the shortfall comes from an unresolved V gene, and the cause of the rest is unknown. This sample comprises 850,000 to 1,100,000 clones, 60% to 85% of them detected only once. The biggest ten clones account for 0.85% to 1% of the sample. Sequencing used memory CD4+ T cells from PBMCs. According to the study, the label for this sample's cell subset or site signals: CD45RA-negative fraction. The receptors were sampled from a man younger than 35 in good health. Some clones in this sample may be carry-over from other donors' samples.

The rearrangement joins TRBV4-1 to TRBJ2-5; 8 positions match TRBD2. In germline, CDR1 is MGHRA, CDR2 YSYEKL. This CDR3 contains 13 residues. Germline trimming cut 3 bases from V and 5 bases from J; bases unmatched to any gene: 2. CDR3: CASSHASGETQYF. The CDR3 DNA is TGCGCCAGCAGCCATGCTAGCGGGGAGACCCAGTACTTC.

The chain joins TRBV6-6 to TRBJ2-7; TRBD2 aligns across 16 bases. J gave up 9 bases and V 7 bases, and 6 bases lay outside the gene matches. The germline gives CDR1 MNHNY, CDR2 SVGAGI (reference sequence). CDR3 length: 14 amino acids. CDR3 sequence: CASTIGTSGRGQYF. As DNA, the CDR3 is TGTGCCAGCACCATCGGGACTAGCGGGAGGGGGCAGTACTTC.

This clone was detected a few times. The chain has TRBV30 and TRBJ1-1; D is undetermined. Trimming shortened V by 1 base and J by 8 bases, and 8 bases separated the two germline ends. This CDR3 is 11 amino acids long. Germline-derived CDR1 and CDR2 are GTSNPN and SVGIG (reference sequence). CDR3 region: CAWSGVGEAFF. CDR3 DNA: TGTGCCTGGAGTGGGGTGGGCGAAGCTTTCTTT.

The chain couples TRBV19 to TRBJ2-7, with D tentatively TRBD1 (6 bases). The germline V gene has CDR1 LNHDA and CDR2 SQIVND (reference sequence). V was cut by 6 bases and J by 3 bases, with 18 bases left in between. This CDR3 has 15 residues. The CDR3 DNA follows: TGTGCCAGTAGCGTGGTAGGACAGCCATTCTACGAGCAGTACTTC. This gives the protein CASSVVGQPFYEQYF.

CDR3: CASSLASGTRSAGANVLTF. The CDR3 DNA reads TGTGCCAGCAGCTTAGCGTCCGGGACAAGGAGCGCTGGGGCCAACGTCCTGACTTTC. The chain combines TRBV7-2 with TRBJ2-6, with D possibly TRBD1 on 6 matching bases. The CDR3 consists of 19 residues. V was pared by 0 bases and J by 2 bases, with 17 bases between. In germline, CDR1 is SGHTA, CDR2 FQGNSA.

The CDR3 here is CASSLGQMANTEAFF. CDR3 bases: TGCGCCAGCAGCCTCGGACAGATGGCGAACACTGAAGCTTTCTTT. V is TRBV4-1 and J is TRBJ1-1; the D gene is possibly TRBD1 (6 bases). CDR3 length equals 15 residues. The V gene lost 4 bases and the J gene lost 1 base, with 13 bases spanning the gap. The V gene's germline CDR1 is MGHRA and CDR2 YSYEKL.

V usage is TRBV5-8 and J usage is TRBJ2-1; D might be TRBD1 (5 bases). Per germline, CDR1 SGHTS and CDR2 YDEGEE. CDR3 length equals 13 residues. The V and J ends lost 0 bases and 9 bases respectively, with 10 bases between them. This CDR3 is CASSLGLRGEQFF. DNA of the CDR3: TGTGCCAGCAGCTTGGGGCTTAGGGGTGAGCAGTTCTTC.

The chain employs TRBV7-2 and TRBJ1-6; 9 bases are a match to TRBD1. Germline V CDR1 and CDR2: SGHTA, FQGNSA. Unmatched junction bases numbered 3, after V lost 4 bases and J lost 8 bases. The CDR3 extends over 14 amino acids. The CDR3 sequence: CASSSDRGYSPLHF. In DNA form, the CDR3 reads TGTGCCAGCAGCTCCGACAGGGGGTATTCACCCCTCCACTTT.

The gene calls are TRBV4-2 and TRBJ2-5, with 9 bases fitting TRBD2. With 3 bases clipped from V and 4 bases from J, the junction kept 9 bases outside the gene matches. This CDR3 has 16 residues. Per germline, CDR1 LGHNA and CDR2 YNFKEQ. The DNA of the CDR3 is TGTGCCAGCAGCCACAGGACTAGCGAGTCAGGAGAGACCCAGTACTTC. It is translated as CASSHRTSESGETQYF.